A single sample gave rise to the 2 T cell receptor beta chains below, sequenced in a study of siplizumab effects on memory and regulatory T cells. The protocol was immunoSEQ multiplex PCR, while the TCRdb copy is restricted to in-frame clones and leaves out a portion. This sample has around 86,000 clones, with around 94% found just once. Sequenced: non-Treg CD4+ T cells sorted from blood. These receptors all stem from a human donor in good health.

A note on this clone: Relative to the germline gene, one junction end is altered; a read error may explain this. The genes are TRBV6-5 and TRBJ2-1; D uncertain. CDR1 and CDR2 from the germline V gene are MNHEY and SVGAGI. CDR3 size: 12 residues. The CDR3 sequence is CATTAKLGGSVF. The CDR3 DNA sequence: TGTGCCACCACAGCAAAGTTGGGCGGTTCGGTCTTC.

The chain combines TRBV5-1 with TRBJ2-1, with D maybe TRBD1 (6 bases). The CDR3 is 11 amino acids. V shed 1 base and J shed 15 bases, with 11 bases lying between them. Germline assignment: CDR1 SGHRS and CDR2 YFSETQ. CDR3 nucleotide sequence: TGCGCCAGCAGCTTGTTGGACAGAACGTTCTTC. Amino acids: CASSLLDRTFF.